This T cell receptor beta chain was profiled in a study of blood T cell repertoires in COVID-19. V trimming: 3 bases; J trimming: 4 bases; junction bases outside the gene matches: 3. There are 14 residues in the CDR3. Germline CDR1 reads MNHEY; CDR2 reads SMNVEV (reference sequence). Per the original methods: Counts of nucleated cells, estimated from reference gene primer amplification, were obtained. This table comes from immunoSEQ multiplex PCR, and its TCRdb copy is limited to in-frame clones, with some not included. V and J calls plus clone size are reproduced from that table; the DNA served to infer D and trimming. The sample has 150,000 or so clones, 87% seen once; the top ten hold about 4%. Participants reported their clinical history, and cohort assignment relied on those reports.

This sequence was found in a woman aged 40 to 50 who had been exposed to COVID-19. Sequences were obtained from PBMCs or T cells enriched from blood (not recorded which). The chain links TRBV27 to TRBJ1-3, with TRBD1 matching over 7 bases. The CDR3 bases are TGTGCCAGCAGTTTGCAGGGACAGGGAAACACCATATATTTT. It codes for CASSLQGQGNTIYF.